This T cell receptor (beta chain) emerged from a study of T-cell reconstitution after alpha-beta-depleted transplantation in children. Whole-study findings and limits: A year post-transplant, T-cell counts and diversity derived mostly from newly produced T cells. The study reportedly traced alpha-beta T cells about two months after transplant to several hundred expanded graft clones. Some patients owed their high day-60 TCRbeta diversity to surviving recipient T cells and thymic progenitors.

V gave up 7 bases and J gave up 3 bases, with 19 bases separating them. Germline V gives CDR1 PRHDT, CDR2 FYEKMQ (reference sequence). The CDR3 extends over 17 amino acids. Using unique molecular identifiers, the investigators prepared the TCRbeta library. TCRdb itself ran the PCR reads through MiXCR, one entry per CDR3 protein. The table shows about a million distinct CDR3 sequences, with around 30% occurring only once. In the case of this clonotype: The antigen is not known.

The sequence came from a boy in the first two years of life who had a stem cell transplant for SCID, so the T cells may come from the graft donor. The V gene is TRBV13, the J gene TRBJ2-6; tentative D call: TRBD2 (6 bases). Sequences were derived from PBMCs, mostly from graft donor cells, sampled 360 days after TCRalphabeta/CD19-depleted stem cell transplant. CDR3 protein: CASTITGRRDGANVLTF. As DNA, the CDR3 is TGTGCCAGCACCATTACGGGCAGGAGGGATGGGGCCAACGTCCTGACTTTC. Full variable domain (outside the CDR3, taken from reference TRBV13 and TRBJ2-6): AAGVIQSPRHLIKEKRETATLKCYPIPRHDTVYWYQQGPGQDPQFLISFYEKMQSDKGSIPDRFSAQQFSDYHSELNMSSLELGDSALYFCASTITGRRDGANVLTFGAGSRLTVL.